The TCR beta chain described here comes from a study of cytotoxic CD8 clonotypes in ibrutinib-treated CLL. Study information: Among the samples, the mean was roughly 260,000 productive templates and roughly 96,000 productive rearrangements.

Produced via immunoSEQ multiplex PCR; TCRdb's table is partial and in-frame only. The table has fewer than 75,000 clones, over 60% seen once. With regard to this clone: Its antigen is still unknown.

Trimming shortened V by 4 bases and J by 5 bases, and 7 bases separated the two germline ends. The germline V gene has CDR1 SGHRS and CDR2 YFSETQ. The CDR3 is made up of 11 amino acids. Study-wide results and caveats: Treatment left the uncommon public clonotypes either contracted or stable in frequency.

The TCR comes from a human donor with chronic lymphocytic leukemia. Sample: PBMCs, taken after 12 months of ibrutinib treatment. The chain uses TRBV5-1 and TRBJ2-7, with D tentatively TRBD1 (6 bases). The DNA of the CDR3 is TGCGCCAGCAGCGGGGGCCACGAGCAGTACTTC. It codes for CASSGGHEQYF.